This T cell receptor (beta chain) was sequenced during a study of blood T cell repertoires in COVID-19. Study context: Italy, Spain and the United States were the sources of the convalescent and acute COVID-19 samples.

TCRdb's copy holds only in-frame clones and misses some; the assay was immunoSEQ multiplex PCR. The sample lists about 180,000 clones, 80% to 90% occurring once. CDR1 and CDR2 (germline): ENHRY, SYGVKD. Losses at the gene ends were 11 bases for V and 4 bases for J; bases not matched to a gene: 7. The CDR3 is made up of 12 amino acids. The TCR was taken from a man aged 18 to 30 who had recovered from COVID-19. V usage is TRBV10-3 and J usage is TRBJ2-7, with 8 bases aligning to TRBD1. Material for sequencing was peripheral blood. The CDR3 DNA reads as TGTGCCGCCGGACAGGGTGGATACGAGCAGTACTTC. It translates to CAAGQGGYEQYF.